Sequencing of this T cell receptor beta chain was carried out in a study of T cells in tuberculosis. The CDR3 spans 17 residues. V lost 0 bases and J 4 bases, leaving 17 bases between the germline ends. Germline V gene lookup returns CDR1 SGHRS and CDR2 YFSETQ. The data were produced by immunoSEQ multiplex PCR, yet TCRdb's version contains in-frame clones alone and is incomplete. The sample carries tens of thousands of clones, around nine tenths recorded once. This chain uses TRBV5-1 with TRBJ1-5; D is possibly TRBD1 (6 bases). Source material: PBMCs. This clonotype was sampled from a donor aged 10-30 years with latent tuberculosis or without tuberculosis infection. Some clones in this sample may be carry-over from other donors' samples. The CDR3 loop is CASSLAVSGTTNQPQHF. Here the CDR3 DNA reads TGCGCCAGCAGCTTGGCCGTGTCCGGGACAACAAATCAGCCCCAGCATTTT.